Below are 13 T cell receptor beta chains sequenced from a single sample in a study of cytomegalovirus exposure and HLA in healthy donors. The PCR was carried out with 60 Vbeta primers and 13 Jbeta primers. TCRdb keeps only in-frame clones here, not all; method: immunoSEQ multiplex PCR. This repertoire includes 100,000 or so clones. The sequenced sample consisted of PBMCs. These receptors were collected from a man aged 45-65 years in good health and CMV-seronegative.

CDR3 nucleotide sequence: TGTGCCAGCAGTTCGACCGGGGGGCCTGAAGCTTTCTTT. Its protein is CASSSTGGPEAFF. The chain carries TRBV6-5 and TRBJ1-1, with D perhaps TRBD1 (6 bases). Germline-derived CDR1 and CDR2 are MNHEY and SVGAGI. The CDR3 totals 13 residues. V gave up 4 bases and J gave up 6 bases, with 12 bases separating them.

The chain links TRBV5-6 to TRBJ1-1; D possibly corresponds to TRBD1 (6 bases). Germline V CDR1 and CDR2: SGHDT, YYEEEE. CDR3 size: 16 residues. The germline V and J ends were trimmed by 4 bases and 2 bases, with 18 bases remaining between them. CDR3 coding DNA: TGTGCCAGCAGCCTTCCAGGGGAAAGGGGAAACACTGAAGCTTTCTTT. It specifies CASSLPGERGNTEAFF.

The chain is built from TRBV5-8 and TRBJ2-5, with D possibly TRBD1 on 5 matching bases. This CDR3 is built from 16 residues. In germline, CDR1 is SGHTS, CDR2 YDEGEE. V lost 4 bases, J lost 2 bases, and 18 bases lay in between. The CDR3 nucleotides are TGTGCCAGCAGCGCTGTAAAAGGACACCAGCAAGAGACCCAGTACTTC. Translated, it gives CASSAVKGHQQETQYF. The variable domain in full, completed from reference TRBV5-8 and TRBJ2-5, reads EAGVTQSPTHLIKTRGQQATLRCSPISGHTSVYWYQQALGLGLQFLLWYDEGEERNRGNFPPRFSGRQFPNYSSELNVNALELEDSALYLCASSAVKGHQQETQYFGPGTRLLVL.

The chain carries TRBV18 and TRBJ2-7, with 11 positions matching TRBD1. The CDR3 extends over 15 amino acids. The germline gives CDR1 KGHSH, CDR2 LQKENI. V shed 5 bases, J shed 1 base, and the junction held 4 bases outside the gene matches. The CDR3 here is CASSAGTGGSYEQYF. CDR3 bases: TGTGCCAGCTCAGCCGGGACAGGGGGTTCCTACGAGCAGTACTTC. The entire variable domain, with the rest obtained from reference TRBV18 and TRBJ2-7, is as follows: NAGVMQNPRHLVRRRGQEARLRCSPMKGHSHVYWYRQLPEEGLKFMVYLQKENIIDESGMPKERFSAEFPKEGPSILRIQQVVRGDSAAYFCASSAGTGGSYEQYFGPGTRLTVT.

As DNA, the CDR3 is TGTGCCAGCAGCTTATTTTATGGACAGAACGAGCAGTACTTC. Residues: CASSLFYGQNEQYF. The V and J genes are TRBV7-2 and TRBJ2-7, with D possibly being TRBD1 (6 bases). The CDR3 loop spans 14 amino acids. The V end lost 2 bases, the J end lost 5 bases, and 13 bases lay between the germline ends. Germline-derived CDR1 and CDR2 are SGHTA and FQGNSA.

The chain carries TRBV5-6 and TRBJ1-4; a weak D match, TRBD1 (5 bases). V lost 4 bases and J 10 bases, leaving 20 bases between the germline ends. Germline CDR1 is SGHDT and CDR2 is YYEEEE. This CDR3 has 15 residues. The CDR3 coding sequence is TGTGCCAGCAGCCCGGCGGGGGGAGATTATGGAAAACTGTTTTTT. It is translated as CASSPAGGDYGKLFF. The variable domain in full, with the rest retrieved from reference TRBV5-6 and TRBJ1-4, is DAGVTQSPTHLIKTRGQQVTLRCSPKSGHDTVSWYQQALGQGPQFIFQYYEEEERQRGNFPDRFSGHQFPNYSSELNVNALLLGDSALYLCASSPAGGDYGKLFFGSGTQLSVL.

V gene TRBV7-9 combines with J gene TRBJ1-4; the D is unclear. V lost 0 bases and J lost 0, with 5 bases in between. This CDR3 spans 15 amino acids. Germline V gene sequence: CDR1 SEHNR, CDR2 FQNEAQ (reference sequence). CDR3 in DNA: TGTGCCAGCAGCTTAGCCCCAGCAACTAATGAAAAACTGTTTTTT. It codes for CASSLAPATNEKLFF.

The genes are TRBV19 and TRBJ1-4, with D possibly TRBD1 on 6 matching bases. The CDR3 consists of 16 residues. Trimming pared 5 bases from V and 6 bases from J, leaving 19 bases between. Germline V gene data show CDR1 as LNHDA and CDR2 as SQIVND (reference sequence). The DNA for the CDR3 is TGTGCCAGTAGTCCTGGGACAAATAAGGGGTATGAAAAACTGTTTTTT. Amino acid sequence: CASSPGTNKGYEKLFF.

The CDR3 spells CASSWTSFYEQYF. The DNA for the CDR3 is TGTGCCAGCAGTTGGACTAGCTTCTACGAGCAGTACTTC. V is TRBV7-8 and J is TRBJ2-7; TRBD2 agrees at 8 bases. After removal of 6 bases from V and 3 bases from J, the junction contained 4 bases not matched to a gene. Germline lookup yields CDR1 SGHVS and CDR2 FQNEAQ. The CDR3 has 13 amino acids.

V is TRBV5-6 and J is TRBJ2-2, with D tentatively TRBD2 (5 bases). The germline V and J ends were trimmed by 2 bases and 6 bases, with 20 bases remaining between them. This CDR3 has 17 residues. The V gene's germline CDR1 is SGHDT and CDR2 YYEEEE. CDR3 loop: CASSLGAAVGRSGELFF. The DNA for the CDR3 is TGTGCCAGCAGCTTAGGAGCGGCGGTTGGTAGGTCCGGGGAGCTGTTTTTT.

This rearrangement joins TRBV18 to TRBJ2-7, with 9 positions matching TRBD1. Germline V gene lookup returns CDR1 KGHSH and CDR2 LQKENI. The length of the CDR3 is 16 residues. J was trimmed by 0 bases and V by 3 bases; bases with no gene match: 6. Here the CDR3 DNA reads TGTGCCAGCTCACCGCCTCCGGGACAGGGCTCCTACGAGCAGTACTTC. Translating gives CASSPPPGQGSYEQYF.

This chain links TRBV19 with TRBJ1-2; 9 nucleotides agree with TRBD1. From germline, CDR1 is LNHDA and CDR2 SQIVND (reference sequence). The CDR3 runs to 16 residues. The trim removed 5 bases at V and 2 bases at J, leaving 9 bases unmatched. The CDR3 DNA sequence: TGTGCCAGTAGTTCCCTAGGGGACAGGGCAAACTATGGCTACACCTTC. Protein sequence: CASSSLGDRANYGYTF.

This chain connects TRBV4-3 to TRBJ1-3; D call uncertain. V was clipped by 0 bases and J by 4 bases, with 10 bases between them. CDR1 and CDR2 (germline): LGHNA, YSLEER. The CDR3 sequence is 15 residues long. DNA for the CDR3: TGCGCCAGCAGCCAAGATGTTGGGCAGGGAAACACCATATATTTT. Protein: CASSQDVGQGNTIYF.